The clone carrying this TCR beta chain was picked up many times. Its antigen is unidentified. Patients had received no treatment of any kind before thyroid surgery. In the source study's methods: The study's classifier, a distant-metastasis tool for papillary thyroid cancer, was built using CDR3 differences across clinicopathological groups. TCRdb re-clonotyped the PCR reads via MiXCR. The V and J calls here are based on TCRdb, not the publication. The table records roughly 15,000 clones, about 12% of them present only once. This sample was included in a study of metastatic and nonmetastatic thyroid tumors. About the study: The authors compared repertoires across blood and tumor or nodule tissue from malignant and benign thyroid patients.

CDR3 size: 16 residues. Per germline, CDR1 MDHEN and CDR2 SYDVKM. V shed 5 bases and J shed 2 bases, with 16 bases lying between them. Findings and limits, study-wide: Versus benign nodules, malignant thyroid tumors reportedly had significantly higher TCR beta diversity, in blood and tumor.

Sequencing input: blood. This sequence originates from a female donor with papillary thyroid cancer or a benign thyroid nodule (not recorded which). Some clones in this sample may be carry-over from other donors' samples. The rearrangement joins TRBV28 to TRBJ1-5; no clear D gene. Here the CDR3 DNA reads TGTGCCAGCAGTCCAATTCACCTTCGCGGCAATCAGCCCCAGCATTTT. Its translation is CASSPIHLRGNQPQHF.